This T cell receptor beta chain was sequenced in a study of identical twins. Study outcomes and limitations: Excess twin sharing in beta out-of-frame sequences was weaker.

Details on this clonotype: Antigen specificity is unknown.

The CDR3 extends over 14 amino acids. CDR1 and CDR2 (germline): SGDLS, YYNGEE. Deletions cut 1 base from V and 6 bases from J, with 11 bases between. Template switching added a universal primer site; cDNA carried unique molecular identifiers. TCRdb itself ran the 5' RACE reads through MiXCR, one entry per CDR3 protein. The table includes roughly 250,000 distinct CDR3 sequences, roughly an eighth detected once. This receptor was identified in a young woman in good health. Sequencing was carried out using memory (CD45RO+) T cells sorted from blood. V usage is TRBV9 and J usage is TRBJ2-1; D is perhaps TRBD1 (6 bases). The CDR3, as DNA: TGTGCCAGCAGCGTAATGGGGGCCTCCAATGAGCAGTTCTTC. Protein: CASSVMGASNEQFF.